The 13 T cell receptor beta chains listed next were all sequenced from one sample in a study of T cell repertoires in cytomegalovirus infection. TCRdb re-called the reads through MiXCR, storing one row per CDR3 protein. The repertoire consists of 700,000 to 850,000 distinct CDR3 sequences, with approximately 32% occurring once and the leading ten covering 12%. Their specific antigens are unknown. The specimen comprised cultured CD8+ T cells from PBMCs, sampled from culture after CMV antigen stimulation. These receptors were taken from a human donor in good health (CMV status not recorded). Some clones in this sample may be carry-over from other donors' samples.

This clonotype was seen a single time. A single base separates this from a much larger clone, so it may be a read error. The rearrangement links TRBV11-2 to TRBJ2-2, with D maybe TRBD2 (5 bases). The CDR3 consists of 17 residues. The germline CDR1 and CDR2 sequences are SGHAT and FQNNGV. Here the CDR3 reads CVSSLFLRRPNTGELFF. The CDR3 coding sequence is TGTGTCAGCAGCTTATTCCTTCGGAGGCCGAACACCGGGGAGCTGTTTTTT.

Points on this clonotype: Sequence at one end of the junction differs from germline and may be a read error. CDR3 sequence: CDSSPDRFSNQPQHF. Here the CDR3 DNA reads TGTGACAGCAGCCCGGATCGATTTAGCAATCAGCCCCAGCATTTT. This chain uses TRBV7-9 with TRBJ1-5; D gene uncertain. CDR3 length: 15 residues. Germline CDR1 SEHNR, CDR2 FQNEAQ (reference sequence).

The chain employs TRBV6-2 or TRBV6-3 and TRBJ2-5; D is undetermined. The V end lost 0 bases, the J end lost 2 bases, and 4 bases lay between the germline ends. CDR3 length: 13 amino acids. Looked up from germline, CDR1 is MNHEY and CDR2 is SVGEGT. CDR3 protein: CASSYSLQETQYF. Here the CDR3 DNA reads TGTGCCAGCAGTTACTCCTTACAAGAGACCCAGTACTTC.

J is TRBJ1-1 and V is TRBV9, with D uncertain. The germline gives CDR1 SGDLS, CDR2 YYNGEE. V was cut by 0 bases and J by 4 bases, with 10 bases left in between. There are 14 residues in the CDR3. CDR3 in DNA: TGTGCCAGCAGCGTAGGTGGACCGAGCACTGAAGCTTTCTTT. Its protein product is CASSVGGPSTEAFF.

This clonotype turned up a few times. The chain employs TRBV7-9 and TRBJ2-2; possible D gene TRBD1, 6 bases. The V and J ends lost 7 bases and 2 bases respectively, with 17 bases between them. Germline V gives CDR1 SEHNR, CDR2 FQNEAQ (reference sequence). The CDR3 loop spans 16 amino acids. As DNA, the CDR3 is TGTGCCAGCACCCCTCTGGGGGCAGTTAACACCGGGGAGCTGTTTTTT. This sequence encodes CASTPLGAVNTGELFF.

The chain joins TRBV11-2 to TRBJ1-5; D gene unclear. Deletions cut 2 bases from V and 3 bases from J, with 14 bases between. This CDR3 region has 16 residues. CDR1 and CDR2 (germline): SGHAT, FQNNGV. The CDR3 region is CASSLRADNSNQPQHF. The CDR3 bases are TGTGCCAGCAGCTTAAGGGCAGATAACTCCAATCAGCCCCAGCATTTT.

The rearrangement links TRBV6-1 to TRBJ2-3; D not certain. V shed 5 bases and J shed 2 bases, with 5 bases lying between them. This CDR3 contains 12 residues. Germline V gene data show CDR1 as MNHNS and CDR2 as SASEGT. CDR3 protein: CASSIITDTQYF. DNA of the CDR3: TGTGCCAGCAGTATTATCACAGATACGCAGTATTTT.

Concerning this clonotype itself: A much larger clone sits a single nucleotide away, making a read error possible. The chain has TRBV7-2 and TRBJ2-2, with D possibly being TRBD2 (5 bases). The V end lost 5 bases, the J end lost 7 bases, and 20 bases lay between the germline ends. The CDR3 covers 16 residues. From germline, CDR1 is SGHTA and CDR2 FQGNSA. CDR3 in DNA: TGTGCCAGCAGCAACGGTTACCGGGGATTGGTCGGGGAGCTGTTTTTT. Translating gives CASSNGYRGLVGELFF. The full variable domain, rest sourced from reference TRBV7-2 and TRBJ2-2, is GAGVSQSPSNKVTEKGKDVELRCDPISGHTALYWYRQSLGQGLEFLIYFQGNSAPDKSGLPSDRFSAERTGGSVSTLTIQRTQQEDSAVYLCASSNGYRGLVGELFFGEGSRLTVL.

V is TRBV12-3 or TRBV12-4 and J is TRBJ2-1; D unclear. V lost 4 bases, J lost 6 bases, and 22 bases lay in between. The CDR3 sequence is 17 residues long. DNA for the CDR3: TGTGCCAGCAGTTCGCTTAATAAAGGACCCGTCGGCAATGAGCAGTTCTTC. This sequence encodes CASSSLNKGPVGNEQFF.

This clonotype appeared many times. The V and J genes are TRBV28 and TRBJ2-1, with D hard to call. V lost 8 bases and J 8 bases, leaving 4 bases between the germline ends. CDR1 and CDR2 from the germline V gene are MDHEN and SYDVKM. The CDR3 consists of 9 residues. The CDR3 region is CASGYEQFF. Written as DNA, the CDR3 is TGTGCCAGCGGTTATGAGCAGTTCTTC. Using reference TRBV28 and TRBJ2-1 for the parts outside the CDR3, the full variable domain is DVKVTQSSRYLVKRTGEKVFLECVQDMDHENMFWYRQDPGLGLRLIYFSYDVKMKEKGDIPEGYSVSREKKERFSLILESASTNQTSMYLCASGYEQFFGPGTRLTVL.

This chain joins TRBV3-1 and TRBJ2-2; 10 bases match TRBD2. The CDR3 totals 18 residues. V was pared by 1 base and J by 3 bases, with 8 bases of the junction left unmatched. The V gene's germline CDR1 is LGHDT and CDR2 YNNKEL (reference sequence). The CDR3 DNA reads TGTGCCAGCAGCCAAGTAGCCAGCGGGGGGGCCCACACCGGGGAGCTGTTTTTT. Translated, it gives CASSQVASGGAHTGELFF.

This chain links TRBV27 with TRBJ2-1; TRBD2 agrees at 14 bases. The CDR3 has 15 residues. Trimming took 6 bases from V and 4 from J; bases not matched to a gene: 2. In germline, CDR1 is MNHEY, CDR2 SMNVEV (reference sequence). The CDR3 nucleotides are TGTGCCAGCAGGACTAGCGGGGGGGCGTACAATGAGCAGTTCTTC. Amino acids: CASRTSGGAYNEQFF.

In its sample, this clonotype was seen a few times. The chain uses TRBV10-3 and TRBJ1-2; 8 nucleotides match TRBD1. Germline V CDR1 and CDR2: ENHRY, SYGVKD. CDR3 length equals 14 residues. Losses at the gene ends were 7 bases for V and 1 base for J; bases not matched to a gene: 5. The CDR3 DNA sequence: TGTGCCATCACGGACAGGGAGAATAACTATGGCTACACCTTC. This translates into CAITDRENNYGYTF.